Each of the 26 T cell receptor beta chains below was sequenced from the same sample in a study of patients and donors after allogeneic stem cell transplantation. In TCRdb, the RT-PCR reads were re-called with MiXCR into one record per CDR3 protein. The repertoire holds around 150,000 distinct CDR3 sequences, with approximately 35% as singletons. Material for sequencing was blood, either unsorted or a sorted T cell fraction (not recorded which). These receptors were taken from a human donor who was either an allogeneic HSCT recipient or a stem cell or donor lymphocyte infusion donor (not recorded which). It is not recorded whose cells these are; they may come from a transplant donor.

Only a few counts were recorded for this clonotype. The chain carries TRBV27 and TRBJ1-6; no definite D call. CDR1 MNHEY and CDR2 SMNVEV come from the germline V gene (reference sequence). V was trimmed by 2 bases and J by 7 bases, leaving 9 bases between them. The CDR3 spans 14 residues. Written as DNA, the CDR3 is TGTGCCAGCAGTTTAGGTCCTCTCAATTCACCCCTCCACTTT. Translating it yields CASSLGPLNSPLHF.

The chain is built from TRBV2 and TRBJ1-6; D gene uncertain. Germline V gene data show CDR1 as SNHLY and CDR2 as FYNNEI. The CDR3 consists of 13 residues. Trimming took off 5 bases at V and 10 bases at J, with 12 bases between the two ends. The DNA of the CDR3 is TGTGCCAGCAGTCCGACAACAGAGTCACCCCTCCACTTT. Its protein product is CASSPTTESPLHF.

V usage is TRBV20-1 and J usage is TRBJ1-2; D unclear. The CDR3 loop spans 12 amino acids. Trimming left V 6 bases short and J 4 bases short, with 12 bases between. Per the germline V gene, CDR1 is DFQATT and CDR2 is SNEGSKA (reference sequence). The chain's CDR3 is CSAPSGAYGYTF. The CDR3 nucleotides read TGCAGTGCCCCGTCGGGAGCCTATGGCTACACCTTC.

This clonotype was seen only once. The rearrangement uses TRBV4-3 and TRBJ2-5; D possibly corresponds to TRBD2 (6 bases). This CDR3 contains 16 residues. The germline gives CDR1 LGHNA, CDR2 YSLEER. V lost 4 bases and J lost 1, with 16 bases in between. The CDR3, as DNA: TGCGCCAGCAGCCTTTCGCGGGATGCGGGCCAAGAGACCCAGTACTTC. Translating gives CASSLSRDAGQETQYF.

The chain is built from TRBV27 and TRBJ1-4; D gene unclear. The germline CDR1 and CDR2 sequences are MNHEY and SMNVEV (reference sequence). The CDR3 length is 15 residues. The V gene lost 6 bases and the J gene lost 0 bases, with 11 bases spanning the gap. CDR3 protein: CASSLSGATNEKLFF. Here the CDR3 DNA reads TGTGCCAGCAGCCTCAGTGGAGCAACTAATGAAAAACTGTTTTTT.

This clonotype has only a few counts. V and J are TRBV12-3 or TRBV12-4 and TRBJ2-5; D not resolved. The germline V and J ends were trimmed by 3 bases and 9 bases, with 17 bases remaining between them. The CDR3 covers 14 residues. DNA for the CDR3: TGTGCCAGCAGTTTCAACCCAGCCCTGGGGTCCCAGTACTTC. Its protein product is CASSFNPALGSQYF.

This clonotype appeared a few times. V usage is TRBV20-1 and J usage is TRBJ2-7; no firm D call. Germline V CDR1 and CDR2: DFQATT, SNEGSKA (reference sequence). The germline V and J ends were trimmed by 4 bases and 5 bases, with 9 bases remaining between them. This CDR3 has 11 residues. The CDR3 DNA reads TGCAGTGCTAACGGTAGAGACGAGCAGTACTTC. This translates into CSANGRDEQYF.

The CDR3 bases are TGCAGCGTTGTGACCGCGCTTAGAAACACCATATATTTT. This sequence encodes CSVVTALRNTIYF. The chain links TRBV29-1 to TRBJ1-3; D uncertain. In germline, CDR1 is SQVTM, CDR2 ANQGSEA. V shed 4 bases and J shed 5 bases, with 12 bases lying between them. The CDR3 has 13 amino acids.

The genes are TRBV29-1 and TRBJ2-1, with 7 bases lining up with TRBD2. The V and J ends lost 1 base and 4 bases, in that order; junction bases with no gene match: 7. Looked up from germline, CDR1 is SQVTM and CDR2 is ANQGSEA. The length of the CDR3 is 15 residues. The CDR3 DNA follows: TGCAGCGTTGAAGGACTAGCCCGGGATTACAATGAGCAGTTCTTC. This encodes CSVEGLARDYNEQFF.

The V call is TRBV25-1, the J call TRBJ1-1; TRBD1 is a possible D gene (6 bases). V was cut by 6 bases and J by 1 base, with 9 bases left in between. Germline loops: CDR1 MGHDK, CDR2 SYGVNS. The CDR3 covers 13 residues. The chain's CDR3 is CASRGTQNTEAFF. In DNA form, the CDR3 reads TGTGCCAGCAGGGGGACACAGAACACTGAAGCTTTCTTT.

This clonotype appeared a few times. The chain uses TRBV6-5 and TRBJ1-2, with D uncertain. The germline V gene has CDR1 MNHEY and CDR2 SVGAGI. The ends were cut back, 3 bases at V and 3 bases at J, with 23 bases in the middle. The length of the CDR3 is 18 residues. CDR3 amino acids: CASSYRWEQPRFDYGYTF. For the CDR3, the DNA is TGTGCCAGCAGTTATAGATGGGAACAGCCAAGGTTTGACTATGGCTACACCTTC.

V is TRBV27 and J is TRBJ1-6, with TRBD1 identical over 9 bases. The CDR3 loop spans 16 amino acids. Looked up from germline, CDR1 is MNHEY and CDR2 is SMNVEV (reference sequence). Trimming took 0 bases from V and 13 from J; bases not matched to a gene: 10. CDR3: CASSLSGGQGIWPLHF. CDR3 bases: TGTGCCAGCAGTTTATCGGGGGGACAGGGCATTTGGCCCCTCCACTTT.

The rearrangement uses TRBV6-6 and TRBJ1-5, with a possible D match to TRBD1 (5 bases). Trimming left V 2 bases short and J 3 bases short, with 17 bases between. Per germline, CDR1 MNHNY and CDR2 SVGAGI (reference sequence). The CDR3 covers 17 residues. In nucleotides, the CDR3 is TGTGCCAGCAGTTACCCCGGAGACCGACAGCCCAATCAGCCCCAGCATTTT. As protein: CASSYPGDRQPNQPQHF.

V is TRBV9 and J is TRBJ2-6, with D hard to call. Germline V gene lookup returns CDR1 SGDLS and CDR2 YYNGEE. This CDR3 is built from 14 residues. With 3 bases removed from V and 3 bases from J, the gap between germline ends came to 7 bases. The CDR3, as DNA: TGTGCCAGCAGCGACCCCCGTGGGGCCAACGTCCTGACTTTC. Encoded protein: CASSDPRGANVLTF.

V and J are TRBV9 and TRBJ2-1; D is possibly TRBD1 (5 bases). The length of the CDR3 is 12 residues. V was trimmed by 7 bases and J by 4 bases, leaving 9 bases between them. Germline CDR1 SGDLS, CDR2 YYNGEE. The chain's CDR3 is CASGRTYNEQFF. In DNA form, the CDR3 reads TGTGCCAGCGGCCGGACATACAATGAGCAGTTCTTC.

This clonotype was seen just once. The chain carries TRBV10-3 and TRBJ2-2; D is tentatively TRBD1 or TRBD2 (6 bases each). The germline CDR1 and CDR2 sequences are ENHRY and SYGVKD. The V end was cut by 4 bases, the J end by 5 bases, with 11 bases between. This CDR3 comprises 14 residues. This CDR3 is CAISAGATTGELFF. As DNA, the CDR3 is TGTGCCATCAGTGCGGGGGCCACAACCGGGGAGCTGTTTTTT.

A few counts support this clonotype. This rearrangement joins TRBV20-1 to TRBJ1-2; D ambiguous. CDR1 is DFQATT, CDR2 SNEGSKA, per germline (reference sequence). Trimming cost V 4 bases and J 3 bases, with 12 bases left between them. The CDR3 sequence is 13 residues long. This chain's CDR3 is CSATEQPYYGYTF. Here the CDR3 DNA reads TGCAGTGCTACCGAGCAGCCTTACTATGGCTACACCTTC.

This clonotype occurred a few times. The DNA for the CDR3 is TGTGCCAGCAGGCTACAGGGTGGCACTGAAGCTTTCTTT. Translating gives CASRLQGGTEAFF. The rearrangement uses TRBV28 and TRBJ1-1, with D maybe TRBD1 (6 bases). V lost 6 bases to trimming and J lost 4 bases, with 12 bases between them. This CDR3 region has 13 residues. Looked up from germline, CDR1 is MDHEN and CDR2 is SYDVKM.

J is TRBJ2-3 and V is TRBV6-5; a weak D match, TRBD1 (6 bases). Trimming removed 7 bases from V and 1 base from J, with 9 bases in between. Germline V gene sequence: CDR1 MNHEY, CDR2 SVGAGI. The CDR3 extends over 13 amino acids. In DNA, the CDR3 is TGTGCCAGCAACGAGGGGGGCACAGATACGCAGTATTTT. Protein: CASNEGGTDTQYF.

This clonotype was observed a handful of times. This chain connects TRBV6-5 to TRBJ1-2; possibly TRBD1 for D (5 bases). Trimming took 7 bases from V and 3 from J, leaving 21 bases between them. Germline CDR1 MNHEY, CDR2 SVGAGI. This CDR3 is 16 amino acids long. CDR3 bases: TGTGCCAGCATCCCTCCCCGGGACCCGAGGCACTATGGCTACACCTTC. The encoded protein is CASIPPRDPRHYGYTF.

J is TRBJ2-1 and V is TRBV7-9; no clear D. The germline V gene encodes CDR1 SEHNR and CDR2 FQNEAQ (reference sequence). Trimming cost V 1 base and J 10 bases, with 11 bases left between them. The CDR3 length is 13 residues. The CDR3 loop reads CASSLEGGLEQFF. CDR3 DNA sequence: TGTGCCAGCAGCTTAGAGGGCGGTCTGGAGCAGTTCTTC.

This clonotype was seen ten or more times. This sequence joins TRBV20-1 and TRBJ1-1; D remains ambiguous. Trimming cost V 2 bases and J 4 bases, with 8 bases left between them. The CDR3 is 12 amino acids. The germline gives CDR1 DFQATT, CDR2 SNEGSKA (reference sequence). This CDR3 reads CSARRTPTEAFF. CDR3 nucleotide sequence: TGCAGTGCTAGACGAACTCCCACTGAAGCTTTCTTT.

This clonotype was found a few times. The CDR3 coding sequence is TGTGCCAGCAGCCCTGAACCGTCCGTTTCGAACTATGGCTACACCTTC. This codes for CASSPEPSVSNYGYTF. This rearrangement joins TRBV7-6 to TRBJ1-2; D gene ambiguous. The length of the CDR3 is 16 residues. The V gene lost 5 bases and the J gene lost 2 bases, with 18 bases spanning the gap. Germline V gene data show CDR1 as SGHVS and CDR2 as FNYEAQ.

The chain joins TRBV30 to TRBJ2-1; the match to TRBD2 covers 10 bases. Per the germline V gene, CDR1 is GTSNPN and CDR2 is SVGIG (reference sequence). The CDR3 totals 16 residues. V was clipped by 0 bases and J by 1 base; unmatched bases: 3. CDR3 in DNA: TGTGCCTGGAGTGTAAGCGGGGGGGCGTCCTACAATGAGCAGTTCTTC. Amino acids: CAWSVSGGASYNEQFF.

This chain joins TRBV20-1 and TRBJ1-1; D is uncertain. The CDR3 runs to 9 residues. CDR1 is DFQATT, CDR2 SNEGSKA, per germline (reference sequence). V was cut by 6 bases and J by 4 bases, with 3 bases left in between. Here the CDR3 reads CSAGTEAFF. The DNA for the CDR3 is TGCAGTGCCGGCACTGAAGCTTTCTTT.

This chain links TRBV6-6 with TRBJ1-3; D is uncertain. With 3 bases removed from V and 11 bases from J, the gap between germline ends came to 2 bases. The CDR3 length is 9 residues. Germline values: CDR1 MNHNY, CDR2 SVGAGI (reference sequence). The CDR3 region has the DNA TGTGCCAGCAGTTATCCCATATATTTT. It translates to CASSYPIYF.